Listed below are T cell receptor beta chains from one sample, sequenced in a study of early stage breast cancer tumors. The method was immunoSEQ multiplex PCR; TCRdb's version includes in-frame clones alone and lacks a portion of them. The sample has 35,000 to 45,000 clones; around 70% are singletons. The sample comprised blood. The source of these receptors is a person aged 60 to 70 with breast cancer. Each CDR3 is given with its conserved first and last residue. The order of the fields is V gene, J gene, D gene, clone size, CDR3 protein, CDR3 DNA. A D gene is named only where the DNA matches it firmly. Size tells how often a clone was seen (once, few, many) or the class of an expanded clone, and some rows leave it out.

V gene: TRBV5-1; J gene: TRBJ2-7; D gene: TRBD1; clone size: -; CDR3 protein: CASSYGTGGKHEQYF; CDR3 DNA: TGCGCCAGCAGCTATGGGACAGGGGGCAAGCACGAGCAGTACTTC
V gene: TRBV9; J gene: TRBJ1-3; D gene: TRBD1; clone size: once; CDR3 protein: CASSRTGEKVPGNTIYF; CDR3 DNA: TGTGCCAGCAGTCGAACAGGGGAGAAGGTACCTGGAAACACCATATATTTT
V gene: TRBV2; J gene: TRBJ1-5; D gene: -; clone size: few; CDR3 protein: CASSEFGLYSNQPQHF; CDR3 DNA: TGTGCCAGCAGTGAGTTTGGACTCTATAGCAATCAGCCCCAGCATTTT
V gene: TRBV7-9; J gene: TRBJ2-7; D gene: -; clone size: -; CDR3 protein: CASSFIGERGYEQYF; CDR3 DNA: TGTGCCAGCAGCTTTATTGGGGAAAGGGGCTACGAGCAGTACTTC
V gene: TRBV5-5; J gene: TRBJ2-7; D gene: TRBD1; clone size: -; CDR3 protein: CASSFLRTGAYEQYF; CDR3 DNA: TGTGCCAGCAGCTTCCTACGGACAGGTGCCTACGAGCAGTACTTC
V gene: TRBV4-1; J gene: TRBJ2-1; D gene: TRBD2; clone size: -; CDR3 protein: CASSQETSGSPNEQFF; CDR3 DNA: TGCGCCAGCAGCCAAGAGACTAGCGGGAGCCCCAATGAGCAGTTCTTC
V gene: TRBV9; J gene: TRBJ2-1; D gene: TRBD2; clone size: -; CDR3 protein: CASSVTSIHEQFF; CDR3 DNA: TGTGCCAGCAGCGTGACTAGCATCCATGAGCAGTTCTTC
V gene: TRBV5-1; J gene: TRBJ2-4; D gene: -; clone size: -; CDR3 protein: CASSMDSIRPNIQYF; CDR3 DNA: TGCGCCAGCAGCATGGACAGCATCCGTCCCAACATTCAGTACTTC
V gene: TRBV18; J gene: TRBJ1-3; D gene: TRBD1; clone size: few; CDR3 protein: CASSPGQGAGNTIYF; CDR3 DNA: TGTGCCAGCTCACCTGGACAGGGGGCTGGAAACACCATATATTTT
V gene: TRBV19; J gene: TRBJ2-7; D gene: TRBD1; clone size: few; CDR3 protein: CASSRQGGYEQYF; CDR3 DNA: TGTGCCAGTAGCCGACAGGGCGGGTACGAGCAGTACTTC
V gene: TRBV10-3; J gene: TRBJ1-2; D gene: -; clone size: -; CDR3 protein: CAISAPQARPGYTF; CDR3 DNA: TGTGCCATCAGTGCCCCGCAGGCCAGGCCGGGCTACACCTTC
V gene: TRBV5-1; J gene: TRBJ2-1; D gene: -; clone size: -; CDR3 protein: CASSLAGASHEQFF; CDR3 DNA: TGCGCCAGCAGCTTGGCGGGGGCCTCCCATGAGCAGTTCTTC
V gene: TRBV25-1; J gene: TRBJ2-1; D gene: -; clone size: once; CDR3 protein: CASSEGVLREQFF; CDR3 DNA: TGTGCCAGCAGTGAAGGAGTGCTCCGGGAGCAGTTCTTC
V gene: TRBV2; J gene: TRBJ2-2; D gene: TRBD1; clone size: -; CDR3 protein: CASSEGTGGFGELFF; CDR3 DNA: TGTGCCAGCAGTGAGGGGACAGGGGGGTTCGGGGAGCTGTTTTTT
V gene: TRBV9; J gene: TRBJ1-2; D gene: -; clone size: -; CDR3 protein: CASSVADGNYGYTF; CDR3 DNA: TGTGCCAGCAGCGTAGCTGACGGTAACTATGGCTACACCTTC
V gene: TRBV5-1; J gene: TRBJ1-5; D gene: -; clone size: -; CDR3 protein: CATRRVSNQPQHF; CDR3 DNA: TGCGCCACCCGCCGAGTCAGCAATCAGCCCCAGCATTTT
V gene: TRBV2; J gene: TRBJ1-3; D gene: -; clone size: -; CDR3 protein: CASSPPRGESGNTIYF; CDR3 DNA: TGTGCCAGCAGTCCCCCTCGGGGGGAATCTGGAAACACCATATATTTT